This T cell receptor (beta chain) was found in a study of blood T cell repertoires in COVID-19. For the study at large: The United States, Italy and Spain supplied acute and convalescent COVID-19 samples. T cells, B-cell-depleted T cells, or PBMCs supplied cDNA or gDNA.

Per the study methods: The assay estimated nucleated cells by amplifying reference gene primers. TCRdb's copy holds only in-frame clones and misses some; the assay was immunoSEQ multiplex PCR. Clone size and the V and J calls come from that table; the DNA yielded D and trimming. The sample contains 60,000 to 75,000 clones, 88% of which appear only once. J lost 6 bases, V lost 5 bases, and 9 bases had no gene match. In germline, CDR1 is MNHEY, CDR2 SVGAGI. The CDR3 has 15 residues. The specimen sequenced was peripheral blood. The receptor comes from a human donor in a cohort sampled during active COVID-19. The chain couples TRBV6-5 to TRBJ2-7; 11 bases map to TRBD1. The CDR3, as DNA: TGTGCCAGCAGTACGGACAGGGGGCCCGCTGGCGAGCAGTACTTC. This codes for CASSTDRGPAGEQYF.